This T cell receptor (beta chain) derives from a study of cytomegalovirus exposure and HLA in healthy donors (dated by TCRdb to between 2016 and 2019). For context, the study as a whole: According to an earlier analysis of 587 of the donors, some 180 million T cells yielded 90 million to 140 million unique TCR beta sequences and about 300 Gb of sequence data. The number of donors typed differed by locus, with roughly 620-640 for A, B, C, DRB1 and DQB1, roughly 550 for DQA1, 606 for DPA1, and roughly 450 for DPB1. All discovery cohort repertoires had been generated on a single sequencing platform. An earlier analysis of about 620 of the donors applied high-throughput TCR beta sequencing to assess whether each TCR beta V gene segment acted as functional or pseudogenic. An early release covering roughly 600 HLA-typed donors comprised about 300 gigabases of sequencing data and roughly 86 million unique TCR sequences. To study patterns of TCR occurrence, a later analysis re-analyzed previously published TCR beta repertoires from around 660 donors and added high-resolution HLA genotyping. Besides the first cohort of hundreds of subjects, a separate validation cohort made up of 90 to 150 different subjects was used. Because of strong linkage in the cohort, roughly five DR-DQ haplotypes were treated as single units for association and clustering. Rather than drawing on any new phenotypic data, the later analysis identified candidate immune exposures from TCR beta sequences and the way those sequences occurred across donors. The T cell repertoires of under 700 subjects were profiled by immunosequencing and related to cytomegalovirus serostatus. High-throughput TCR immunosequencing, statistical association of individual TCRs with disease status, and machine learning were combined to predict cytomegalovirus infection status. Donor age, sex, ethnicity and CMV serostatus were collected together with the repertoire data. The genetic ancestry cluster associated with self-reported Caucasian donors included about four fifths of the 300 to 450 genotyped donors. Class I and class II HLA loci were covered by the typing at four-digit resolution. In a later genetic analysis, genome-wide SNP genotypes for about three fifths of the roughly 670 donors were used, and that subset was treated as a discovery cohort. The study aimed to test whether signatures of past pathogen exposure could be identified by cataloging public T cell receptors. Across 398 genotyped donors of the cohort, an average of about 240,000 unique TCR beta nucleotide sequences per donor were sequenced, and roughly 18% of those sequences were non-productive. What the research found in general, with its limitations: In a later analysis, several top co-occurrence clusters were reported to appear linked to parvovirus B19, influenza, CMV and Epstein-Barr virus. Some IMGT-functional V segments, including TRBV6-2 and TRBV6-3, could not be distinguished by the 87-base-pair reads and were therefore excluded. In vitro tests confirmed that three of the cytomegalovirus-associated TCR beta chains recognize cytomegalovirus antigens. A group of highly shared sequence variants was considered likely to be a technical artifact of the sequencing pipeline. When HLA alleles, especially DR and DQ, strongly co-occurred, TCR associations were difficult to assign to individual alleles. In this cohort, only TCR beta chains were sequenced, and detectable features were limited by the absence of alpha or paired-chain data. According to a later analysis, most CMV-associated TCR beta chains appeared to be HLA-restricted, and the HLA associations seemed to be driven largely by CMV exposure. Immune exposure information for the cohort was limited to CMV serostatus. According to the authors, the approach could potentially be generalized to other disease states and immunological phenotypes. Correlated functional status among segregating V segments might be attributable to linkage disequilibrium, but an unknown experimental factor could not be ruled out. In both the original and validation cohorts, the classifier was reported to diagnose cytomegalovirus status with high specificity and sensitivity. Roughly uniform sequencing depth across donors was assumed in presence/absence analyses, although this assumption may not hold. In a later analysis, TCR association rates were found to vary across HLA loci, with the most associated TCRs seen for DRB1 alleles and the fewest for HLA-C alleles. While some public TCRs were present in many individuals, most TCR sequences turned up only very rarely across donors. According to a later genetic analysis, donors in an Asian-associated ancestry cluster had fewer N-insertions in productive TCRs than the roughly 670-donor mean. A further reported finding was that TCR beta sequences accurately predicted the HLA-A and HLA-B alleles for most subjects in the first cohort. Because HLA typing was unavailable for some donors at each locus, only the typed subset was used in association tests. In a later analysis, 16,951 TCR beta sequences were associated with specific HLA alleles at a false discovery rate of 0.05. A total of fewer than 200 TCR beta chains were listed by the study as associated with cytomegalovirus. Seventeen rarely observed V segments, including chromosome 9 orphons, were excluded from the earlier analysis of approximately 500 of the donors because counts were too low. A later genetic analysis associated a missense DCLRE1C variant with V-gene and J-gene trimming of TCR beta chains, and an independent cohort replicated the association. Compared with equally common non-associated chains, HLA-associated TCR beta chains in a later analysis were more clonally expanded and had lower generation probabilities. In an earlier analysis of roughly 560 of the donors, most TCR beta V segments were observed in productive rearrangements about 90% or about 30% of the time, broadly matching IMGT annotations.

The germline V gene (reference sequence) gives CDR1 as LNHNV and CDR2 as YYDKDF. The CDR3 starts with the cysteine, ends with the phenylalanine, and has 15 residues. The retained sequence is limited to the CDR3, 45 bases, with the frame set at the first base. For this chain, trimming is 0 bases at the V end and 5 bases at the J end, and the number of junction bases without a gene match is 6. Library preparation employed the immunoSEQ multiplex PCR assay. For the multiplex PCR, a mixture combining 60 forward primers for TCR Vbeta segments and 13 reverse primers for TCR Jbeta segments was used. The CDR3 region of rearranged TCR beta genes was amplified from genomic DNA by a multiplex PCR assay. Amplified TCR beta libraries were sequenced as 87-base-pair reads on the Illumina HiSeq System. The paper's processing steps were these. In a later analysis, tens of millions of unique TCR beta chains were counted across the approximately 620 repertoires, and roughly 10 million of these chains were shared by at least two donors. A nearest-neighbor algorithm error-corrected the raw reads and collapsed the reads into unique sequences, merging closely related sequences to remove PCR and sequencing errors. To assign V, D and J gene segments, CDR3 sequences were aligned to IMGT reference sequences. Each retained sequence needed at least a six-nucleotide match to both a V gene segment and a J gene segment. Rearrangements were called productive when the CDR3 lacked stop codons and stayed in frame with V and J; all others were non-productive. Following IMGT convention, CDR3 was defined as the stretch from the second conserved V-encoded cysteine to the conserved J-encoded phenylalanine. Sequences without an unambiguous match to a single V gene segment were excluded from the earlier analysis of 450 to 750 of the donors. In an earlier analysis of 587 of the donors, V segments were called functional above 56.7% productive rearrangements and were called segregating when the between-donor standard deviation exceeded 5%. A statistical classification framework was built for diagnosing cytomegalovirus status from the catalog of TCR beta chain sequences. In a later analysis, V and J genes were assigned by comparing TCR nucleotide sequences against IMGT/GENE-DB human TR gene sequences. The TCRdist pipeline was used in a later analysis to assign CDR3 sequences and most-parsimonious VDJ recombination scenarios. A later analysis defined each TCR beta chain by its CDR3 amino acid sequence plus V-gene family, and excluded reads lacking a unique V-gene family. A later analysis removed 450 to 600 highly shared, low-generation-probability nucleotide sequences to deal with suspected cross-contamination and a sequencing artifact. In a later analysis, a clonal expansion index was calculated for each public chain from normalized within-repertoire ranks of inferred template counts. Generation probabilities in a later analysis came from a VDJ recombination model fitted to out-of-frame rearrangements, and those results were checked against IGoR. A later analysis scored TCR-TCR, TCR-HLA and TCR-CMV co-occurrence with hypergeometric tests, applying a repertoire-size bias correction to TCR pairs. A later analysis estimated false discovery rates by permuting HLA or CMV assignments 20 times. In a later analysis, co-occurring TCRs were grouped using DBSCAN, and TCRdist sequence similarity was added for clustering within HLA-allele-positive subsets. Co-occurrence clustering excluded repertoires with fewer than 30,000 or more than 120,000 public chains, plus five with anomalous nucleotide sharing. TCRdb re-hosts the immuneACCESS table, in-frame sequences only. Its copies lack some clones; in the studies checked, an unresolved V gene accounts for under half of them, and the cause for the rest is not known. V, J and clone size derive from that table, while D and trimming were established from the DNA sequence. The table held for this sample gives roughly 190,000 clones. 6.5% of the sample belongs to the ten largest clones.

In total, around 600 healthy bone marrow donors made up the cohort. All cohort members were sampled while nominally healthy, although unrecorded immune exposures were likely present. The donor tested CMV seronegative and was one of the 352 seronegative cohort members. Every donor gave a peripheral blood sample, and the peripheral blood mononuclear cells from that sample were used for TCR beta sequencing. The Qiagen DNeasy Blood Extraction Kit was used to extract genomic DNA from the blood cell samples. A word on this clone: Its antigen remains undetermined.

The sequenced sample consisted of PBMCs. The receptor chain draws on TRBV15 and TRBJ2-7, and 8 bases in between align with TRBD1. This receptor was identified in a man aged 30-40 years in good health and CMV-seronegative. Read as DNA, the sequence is TGTGCCACCAGCAGAGAAAGGACAGGGTGGGACGAGCAGTACTTC. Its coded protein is CATSRERTGWDEQYF.